Listed here are 8 T cell receptor beta chains from one sample, sequenced in a study of beta chain features in type 1 diabetes. Of the isolated RNA, all was reverse transcribed, and so the sequenced material was expressed TCRB transcripts. This table comes from immunoSEQ multiplex PCR, and its TCRdb copy is limited to in-frame clones, with some not included. Altogether about 930,000 clones are present, under 20% being singletons, with the ten largest covering roughly 0.025%. The sample taken for sequencing was naive CD4+ T cells from blood. These receptors came from a woman in her late teens or twenties in good health.

The CDR3 is CASSPHGLSEQYF. DNA of the CDR3: TGTGCCAGCTCACCACACGGGCTTTCCGAGCAGTACTTC. The rearrangement links TRBV18 to TRBJ2-7, with unresolved D. This CDR3 is built from 13 residues. V lost 1 base, J lost 6 bases, and 10 bases lay in between. Germline V gene sequence: CDR1 KGHSH, CDR2 LQKENI.

The rearrangement links TRBV19 to TRBJ2-2; 10 bases align to TRBD1. Germline trimming cut 7 bases from V and 5 bases from J; bases unmatched to any gene: 16. The CDR3 runs 18 residues. Germline lookup yields CDR1 LNHDA and CDR2 SQIVND (reference sequence). Written as DNA, the CDR3 is TGTGCCAGTATTAATCTCCGGGACAGGGGACGCCTTACCGGGGAGCTGTTTTTT. It is translated as CASINLRDRGRLTGELFF.

This clone appeared many times. The chain has TRBV10-3 and TRBJ1-2; no reliable D call. The CDR3 contains 14 residues. CDR1 and CDR2 from the germline V gene are ENHRY and SYGVKD. Between the trimmed V and J ends, which lost 8 bases and 8 bases, there was a span of 21 bases. The CDR3 DNA follows: TGTGCCATCCGGACCGGGGAAGCGTTATACGGCTACACCTTC. Translated: CAIRTGEALYGYTF.

Only a few counts were recorded for this clone. The chain uses TRBV7-3 and TRBJ2-3, with 9 bases lining up with TRBD2. This CDR3 comprises 15 residues. Per germline, CDR1 SGHTA and CDR2 FQGTGA. V trimming: 5 bases; J trimming: 1 base; junction bases outside the gene matches: 4. CDR3 in DNA: TGTGCCAGCAGCATTAGCGGGAGAGGCACAGATACGCAGTATTTT. As protein: CASSISGRGTDTQYF.

The genes are TRBV9 and TRBJ1-1; D is perhaps TRBD1 (5 bases). This CDR3 contains 13 residues. The germline V gene has CDR1 SGDLS and CDR2 YYNGEE. Trimming pared 5 bases from V and 0 bases from J, leaving 8 bases between. Here the CDR3 reads CASRGDVNTEAFF. The CDR3 nucleotides read TGTGCCAGCAGAGGGGATGTGAACACTGAAGCTTTCTTT.

The J gene is TRBJ2-4, the V gene TRBV18; a weak D match, TRBD2 (6 bases). The germline gives CDR1 KGHSH, CDR2 LQKENI. The CDR3 length is 15 residues. V was shortened by 3 bases and J by 3 bases, with 12 bases between the two germline ends. Here the CDR3 DNA reads TGTGCCAGCTCACCGGGGACGGGACTCAAAAACATTCAGTACTTC. It is translated as CASSPGTGLKNIQYF. Full variable domain (outside the CDR3, taken from reference TRBV18 and TRBJ2-4): NAGVMQNPRHLVRRRGQEARLRCSPMKGHSHVYWYRQLPEEGLKFMVYLQKENIIDESGMPKERFSAEFPKEGPSILRIQQVVRGDSAAYFCASSPGTGLKNIQYFGAGTRLSVL.

This clone was detected a few times. The J gene is TRBJ2-7, the V gene TRBV6-6; D ambiguous. The CDR3 totals 12 residues. V lost 0 bases to trimming and J lost 6 bases, with 6 bases between them. Germline V gives CDR1 MNHNY, CDR2 SVGAGI (reference sequence). For the CDR3, the DNA is TGTGCCAGCAGTTACTCGGGCGGCGAGCAGTACTTC. It codes for CASSYSGGEQYF.

The sample holds a few counts of this clone. V and J are TRBV25-1 and TRBJ2-3, with D unresolved. The CDR3 contains 14 residues. The V gene lost 0 bases and the J gene lost 7 bases, with 11 bases spanning the gap. Germline V lookup: CDR1 MGHDK, CDR2 SYGVNS. The CDR3 spells CASSEYVGRHTQYF. CDR3 nucleotide sequence: TGTGCCAGCAGTGAATATGTCGGGCGGCATACGCAGTATTTT.